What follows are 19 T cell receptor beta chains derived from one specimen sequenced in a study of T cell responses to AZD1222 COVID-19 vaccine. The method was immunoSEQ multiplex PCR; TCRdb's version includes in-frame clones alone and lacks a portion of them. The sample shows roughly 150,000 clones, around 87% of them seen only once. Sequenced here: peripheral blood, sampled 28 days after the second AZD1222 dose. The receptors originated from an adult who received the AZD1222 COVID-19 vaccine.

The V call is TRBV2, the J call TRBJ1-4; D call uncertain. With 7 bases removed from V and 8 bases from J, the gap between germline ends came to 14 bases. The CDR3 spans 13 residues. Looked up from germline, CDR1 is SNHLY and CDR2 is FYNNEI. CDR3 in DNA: TGTGCCAGCAATGCCGGCTTTAAGGAAAAACTGTTTTTT. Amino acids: CASNAGFKEKLFF.

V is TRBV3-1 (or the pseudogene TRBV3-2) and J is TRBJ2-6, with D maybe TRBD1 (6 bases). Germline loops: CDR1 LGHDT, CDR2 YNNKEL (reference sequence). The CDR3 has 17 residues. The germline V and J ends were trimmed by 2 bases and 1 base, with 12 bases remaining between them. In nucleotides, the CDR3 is TGTGCCAGCAGCCAATCGAGGGGGATATCTGGGGCCAACGTCCTGACTTTC. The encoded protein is CASSQSRGISGANVLTF.

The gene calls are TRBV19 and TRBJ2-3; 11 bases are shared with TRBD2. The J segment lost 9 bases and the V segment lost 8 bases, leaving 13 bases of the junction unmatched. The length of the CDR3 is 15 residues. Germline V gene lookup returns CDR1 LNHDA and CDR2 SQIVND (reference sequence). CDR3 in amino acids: CASGQLAGARDTQYF. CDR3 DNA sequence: TGTGCCAGTGGACAACTAGCGGGAGCCCGAGACACGCAGTATTTT.

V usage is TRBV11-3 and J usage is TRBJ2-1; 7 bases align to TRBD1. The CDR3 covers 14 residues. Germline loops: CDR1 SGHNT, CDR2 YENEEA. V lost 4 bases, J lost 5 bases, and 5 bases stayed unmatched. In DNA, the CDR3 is TGTGCCAGCAGCTCCAGACAGGGTGACAATGAGCAGTTCTTC. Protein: CASSSRQGDNEQFF.

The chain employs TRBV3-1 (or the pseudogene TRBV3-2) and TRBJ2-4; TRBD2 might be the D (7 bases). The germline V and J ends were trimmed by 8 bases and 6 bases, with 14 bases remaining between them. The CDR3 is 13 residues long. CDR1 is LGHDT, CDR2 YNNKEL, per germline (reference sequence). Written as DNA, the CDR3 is TGTGCCAGCCGCAGGAGGGGGGGAAACATTCAGTACTTC. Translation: CASRRRGGNIQYF.

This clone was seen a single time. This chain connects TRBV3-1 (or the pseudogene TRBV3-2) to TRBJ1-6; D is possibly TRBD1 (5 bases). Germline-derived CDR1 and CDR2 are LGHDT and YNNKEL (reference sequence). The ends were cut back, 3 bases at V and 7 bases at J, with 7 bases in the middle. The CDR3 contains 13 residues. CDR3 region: CASSQGRNSPLHF. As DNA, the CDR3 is TGTGCCAGCAGCCAGGGGCGGAATTCACCCCTCCACTTT.

CDR3 DNA: TGTGCCAGCAGAAAAGATAGGCAGGGGTATGCAAAACTGTTTTTT. This sequence encodes CASRKDRQGYAKLFF. The chain joins TRBV2 to TRBJ1-4; perhaps TRBD1 as D (6 bases). This CDR3 is built from 15 residues. V shed 6 bases and J shed 10 bases, with 21 bases lying between them. Germline CDR1 and CDR2: SNHLY and FYNNEI.

For the CDR3, the DNA is TGTGCCAGCAGTTACCAAATAGGGGCGGAGGGTTACACCTTC. Translation gives CASSYQIGAEGYTF. The rearrangement uses TRBV6-5 and TRBJ1-2; TRBD1 might be the D (5 bases). The germline CDR1 and CDR2 sequences are MNHEY and SVGAGI. The CDR3 has 14 residues. Deletions cut 2 bases from V and 11 bases from J, with 18 bases between.

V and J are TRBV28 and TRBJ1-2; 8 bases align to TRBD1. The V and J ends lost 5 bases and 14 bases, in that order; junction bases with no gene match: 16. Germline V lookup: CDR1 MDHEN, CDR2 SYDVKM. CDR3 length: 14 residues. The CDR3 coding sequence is TGTGCCAGCAGTATAAACTCCGGGACAGGCCTCCGGACCTTC. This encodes CASSINSGTGLRTF.

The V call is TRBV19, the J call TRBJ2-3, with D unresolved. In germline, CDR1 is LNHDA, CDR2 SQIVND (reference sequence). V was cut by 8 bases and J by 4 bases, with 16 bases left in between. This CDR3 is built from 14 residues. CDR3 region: CASRMGLTPDTQYF. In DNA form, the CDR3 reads TGTGCCAGTCGCATGGGCCTTACCCCAGATACGCAGTATTTT.

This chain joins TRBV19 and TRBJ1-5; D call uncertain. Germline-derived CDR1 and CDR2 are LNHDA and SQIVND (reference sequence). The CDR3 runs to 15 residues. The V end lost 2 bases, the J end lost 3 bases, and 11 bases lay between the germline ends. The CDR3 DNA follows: TGTGCCAGTAGTATATCGCGGGCCCCCAATCAGCCCCAGCATTTT. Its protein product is CASSISRAPNQPQHF.

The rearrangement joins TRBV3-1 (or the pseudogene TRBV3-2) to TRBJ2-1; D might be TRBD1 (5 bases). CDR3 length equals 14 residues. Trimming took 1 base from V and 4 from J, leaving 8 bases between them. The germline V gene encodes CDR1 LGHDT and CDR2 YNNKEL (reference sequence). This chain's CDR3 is CASSQAGHYNEQFF. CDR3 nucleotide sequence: TGTGCCAGCAGCCAAGCCGGACATTACAATGAGCAGTTCTTC.

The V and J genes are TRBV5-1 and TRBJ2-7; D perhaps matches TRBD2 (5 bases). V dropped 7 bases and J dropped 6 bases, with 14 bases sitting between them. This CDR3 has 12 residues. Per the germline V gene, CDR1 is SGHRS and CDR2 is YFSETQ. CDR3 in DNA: TGCGCCAGCGGACTTCCGGGTCCCGAGCAGTACTTC. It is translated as CASGLPGPEQYF.

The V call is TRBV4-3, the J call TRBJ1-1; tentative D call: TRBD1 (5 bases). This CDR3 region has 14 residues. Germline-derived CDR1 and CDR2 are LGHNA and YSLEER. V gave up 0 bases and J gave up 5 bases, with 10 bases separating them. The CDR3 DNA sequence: TGCGCCAGCAGCCAAGAGCGGGGGGGGACTGAAGCTTTCTTT. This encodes CASSQERGGTEAFF.

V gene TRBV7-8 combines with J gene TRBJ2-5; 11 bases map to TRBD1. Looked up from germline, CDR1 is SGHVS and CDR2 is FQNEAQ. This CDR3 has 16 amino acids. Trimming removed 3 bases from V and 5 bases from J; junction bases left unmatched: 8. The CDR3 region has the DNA TGTGCCAGCAGCTTTAGGACAGGGGGCCTGGCGGAGACCCAGTACTTC. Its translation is CASSFRTGGLAETQYF.

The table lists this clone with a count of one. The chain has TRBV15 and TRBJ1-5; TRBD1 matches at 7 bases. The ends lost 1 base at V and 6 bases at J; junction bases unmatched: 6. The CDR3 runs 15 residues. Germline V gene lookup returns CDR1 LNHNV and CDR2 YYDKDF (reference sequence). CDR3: CATSRAGQLGQPQHF. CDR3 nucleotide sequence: TGTGCCACCAGCAGAGCGGGACAGCTCGGTCAGCCCCAGCATTTT. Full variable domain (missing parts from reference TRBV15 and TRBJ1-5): DAMVIQNPRYQVTQFGKPVTLSCSQTLNHNVMYWYQQKSSQAPKLLFHYYDKDFNNEADTPDNFQSRRPNTSFCFLDIRSPGLGDTAMYLCATSRAGQLGQPQHFGDGTRLSIL.

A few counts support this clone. CDR3: CASSLASRGLSSYEQYF. The CDR3 nucleotides read TGCGCCAGCAGCCTTGCAAGCAGGGGGTTGAGCTCCTACGAGCAGTACTTC. J is TRBJ2-7 and V is TRBV5-1, with 7 bases aligning to TRBD1. The CDR3 is made up of 17 amino acids. Germline CDR1 is SGHRS and CDR2 is YFSETQ. V trimming: 4 bases; J trimming: 0 bases; junction bases outside the gene matches: 13.

The DNA of the CDR3 is TGTGCCAGCAGCGCCCGGACAGGAGCGTACCAAGAGACCCAGTACTTC. Translating gives CASSARTGAYQETQYF. The rearrangement links TRBV9 to TRBJ2-5; 7 nucleotides line up with TRBD1. Trimming at V came to 3 bases and at J to 0 bases, leaving 8 bases not matched to a gene. Germline values: CDR1 SGDLS, CDR2 YYNGEE. The CDR3 has 16 residues.

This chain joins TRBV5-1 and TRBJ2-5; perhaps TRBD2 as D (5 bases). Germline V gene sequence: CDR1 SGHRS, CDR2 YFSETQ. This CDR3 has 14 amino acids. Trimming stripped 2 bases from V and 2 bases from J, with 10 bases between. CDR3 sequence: CASSLYPGQETQYF. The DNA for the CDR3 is TGCGCCAGCAGCTTATACCCGGGGCAAGAGACCCAGTACTTC.